The rows below give T cell receptor beta chains drawn from one sample of a study of early stage breast cancer tumors. The assay was immunoSEQ multiplex PCR, and TCRdb's table has in-frame clones only and misses some. The repertoire includes about 51,000 clones, around four fifths of them detected once, and around 3.4% sits in the top ten. The sample comprised blood. All receptors come from a person aged 40 to 50 with breast cancer. Both conserved end residues are part of each CDR3. D genes are given only for firm matches. The size field is filled for only some rows; it gives once, few, many or a size class.

TRBJ2-3	TRBV13	NA	17	TRBD2	CASSLAASGSRADTQYF	TGTGCCAGCAGCTTAGCGGCTAGCGGGAGTAGGGCAGATACGCAGTATTTT
TRBJ2-1	TRBV7-7	NA	15	NA	CASSAGEGRSNEQFF	TGTGCTAGCAGCGCAGGGGAGGGCCGTAGCAATGAGCAGTTCTTC
TRBJ1-3	TRBV2	NA	15	NA	CASSESTGSGNTIYF	TGTGCCAGCAGTGAATCCACAGGCTCTGGAAACACCATATATTTT
TRBJ2-7	TRBV7-9	NA	15	NA	CASSPLGLRTYEQYF	TGTGCCAGCAGCCCTCTGGGCCTGAGAACCTACGAGCAGTACTTC
TRBJ2-1	TRBV6-1	NA	15	NA	CASSGGTGSYNEQFF	TGTGCCAGCAGTGGTGGGACCGGCTCCTACAATGAGCAGTTCTTC
TRBJ1-2	TRBV11-1	few	13	NA	CASSLHPEDGYTF	TGTGCCAGCAGCTTACATCCGGAAGATGGCTACACCTTC
TRBJ1-4	TRBV6-5	NA	14	NA	CASSYAGRMEKLFF	TGTGCCAGCAGTTACGCGGGGCGGATGGAAAAACTGTTTTTT
TRBJ1-5	TRBV5-8	few	14	NA	CASSLRAGNQPQHF	TGTGCCAGCAGCTTGAGAGCAGGGAATCAGCCCCAGCATTTT
TRBJ2-7	TRBV5-1	NA	15	NA	CASSLAGTGLYEQYF	TGCGCCAGCAGCTTAGCGGGGACAGGTCTATACGAGCAGTACTTC
TRBJ2-2	TRBV6-5	NA	13	TRBD2	CASSPKRERELFF	TGTGCCAGCAGTCCCAAGCGGGAACGGGAGCTGTTTTTT
TRBJ2-7	TRBV18	few	13	NA	CASSQRQAYEQYF	TGTGCCAGCTCACAACGACAGGCCTACGAGCAGTACTTC